This TCR beta chain was sequenced in a study of human T cells and chemical hapten exposure. For the study at large: Patch tests of 0.01% DPC on the upper back were read at 6 days. Mostly female, the patients presented with alopecia areata, totalis or universalis.

CDR1 MNHEY and CDR2 SVGEGT come from the germline V gene. The CDR3 runs to 13 residues. V was pared by 7 bases and J by 6 bases, with 13 bases between. Regarding time point: pre-sensitization, week 0. The treatment was: therapeutic diphenylcyclopropenone sensitization with weekly scalp DPC. Whole blood, unfractionated, served as the material for total RNA extraction. At least ten counts were recorded for this clonotype. TCRdb ran MiXCR on the RACE reads and lists one entry per CDR3 protein. The top ten clones hold more than 8% of a sample with around 350,000 distinct CDR3 sequences, around 5.5% of them seen once.

The input for sequencing was whole blood, taken in connection with sensitization to the hapten diphenylcyclopropenone (DPC). The receptor was derived from a woman aged 18-30 years with alopecia areata. Some clones in this sample may be carry-over from other donors' samples. The chain links TRBV6-2 or TRBV6-3 to TRBJ1-5; D not resolved. The chain's CDR3 is CASTTTTGQPQHF. CDR3 DNA: TGTGCCAGCACCACGACGACGGGTCAGCCCCAGCATTTT.